This TCR beta chain was identified in a study of tumor and adjacent non-tumor tissue in lung cancer. Study-wide background: Each sample yielded approximately 4 million productive TCRbeta reads on average. General study findings and limits: Higher tumor TCR diversity was associated with shorter survival. Significantly higher TCR diversity was found in tumor than normal lung.

This sample's RNA came from whole unsorted tissue. This clonotype showed up just once. Its target is not known. One end of the junction fails to match germline, which may point to a read error. Germline CDR1 reads WNHNN; CDR2 reads SYGVQD (reference sequence). The CDR3 runs to 16 residues. TCRbeta libraries were built with three rounds of nested PCR, modified from ARM-PCR. TCRdb processed the multiplex PCR reads anew with MiXCR; each CDR3 protein has one entry. The sample comprises about 70,000 distinct CDR3 sequences, around three quarters of which are singletons, and 28% rests with the top ten. Sequencing input: lung tumor tissue. The V gene is TRBV10-1, the J gene TRBJ2-1; 16 bases are a match to TRBD2. This receptor was identified in a man between 60 and 70 years old with non-small cell lung cancer. Written as DNA, the CDR3 is TGCGCCAGCAACCCCGGGACTAGCGGGAGGGGCAATGAGGAGTTCTTC. It yields the protein CASNPGTSGRGNEEFF.